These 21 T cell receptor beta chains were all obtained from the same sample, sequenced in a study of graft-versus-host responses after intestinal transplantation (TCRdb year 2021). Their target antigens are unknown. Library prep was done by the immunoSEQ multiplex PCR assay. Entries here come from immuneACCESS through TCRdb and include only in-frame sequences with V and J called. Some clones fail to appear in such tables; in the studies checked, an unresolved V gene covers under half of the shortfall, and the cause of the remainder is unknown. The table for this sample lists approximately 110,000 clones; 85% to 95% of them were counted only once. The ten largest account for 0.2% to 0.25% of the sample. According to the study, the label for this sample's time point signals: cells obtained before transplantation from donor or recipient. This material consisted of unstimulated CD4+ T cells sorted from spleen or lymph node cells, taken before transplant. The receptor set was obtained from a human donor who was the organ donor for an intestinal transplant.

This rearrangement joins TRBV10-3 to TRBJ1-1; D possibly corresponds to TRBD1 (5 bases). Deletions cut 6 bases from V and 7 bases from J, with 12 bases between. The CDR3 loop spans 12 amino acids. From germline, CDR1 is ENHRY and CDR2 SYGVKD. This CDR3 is CAIRPRDGEAFF. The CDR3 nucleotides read TGTGCCATCAGACCCAGGGATGGTGAAGCTTTCTTT.

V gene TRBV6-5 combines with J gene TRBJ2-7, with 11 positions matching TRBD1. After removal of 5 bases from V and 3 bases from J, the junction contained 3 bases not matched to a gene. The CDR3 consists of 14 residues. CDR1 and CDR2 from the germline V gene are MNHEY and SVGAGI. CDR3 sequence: CASSRDRGSYEQYF. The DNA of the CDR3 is TGTGCCAGCAGTCGGGACAGGGGGAGCTACGAGCAGTACTTC.

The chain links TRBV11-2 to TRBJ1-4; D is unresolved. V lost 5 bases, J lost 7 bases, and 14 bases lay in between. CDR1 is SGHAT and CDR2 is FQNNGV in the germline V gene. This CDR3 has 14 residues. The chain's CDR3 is CASSPTWRSEKLFF. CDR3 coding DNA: TGTGCCAGCAGCCCTACATGGCGAAGTGAAAAACTGTTTTTT.

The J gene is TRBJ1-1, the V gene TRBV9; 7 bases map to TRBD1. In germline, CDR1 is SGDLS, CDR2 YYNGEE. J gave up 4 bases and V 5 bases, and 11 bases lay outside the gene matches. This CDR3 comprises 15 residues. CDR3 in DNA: TGTGCCAGCAGTCCAAGAGACAGGGAGGTCACTGAAGCTTTCTTT. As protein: CASSPRDREVTEAFF.

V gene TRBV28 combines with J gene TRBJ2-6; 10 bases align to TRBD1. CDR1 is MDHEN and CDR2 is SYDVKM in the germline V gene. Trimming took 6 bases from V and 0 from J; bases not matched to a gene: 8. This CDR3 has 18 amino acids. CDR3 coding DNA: TGTGCCAGCAGGGGAGCCGGGACAGGGGTCTCTGGGGCCAACGTCCTGACTTTC. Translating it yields CASRGAGTGVSGANVLTF. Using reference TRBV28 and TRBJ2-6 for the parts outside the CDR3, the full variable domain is DVKVTQSSRYLVKRTGEKVFLECVQDMDHENMFWYRQDPGLGLRLIYFSYDVKMKEKGDIPEGYSVSREKKERFSLILESASTNQTSMYLCASRGAGTGVSGANVLTFGAGSRLTVL.

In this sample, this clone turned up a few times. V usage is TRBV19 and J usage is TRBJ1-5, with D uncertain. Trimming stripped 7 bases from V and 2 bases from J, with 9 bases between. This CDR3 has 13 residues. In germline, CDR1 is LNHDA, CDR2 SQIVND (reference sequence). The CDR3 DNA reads TGTGCCAGTACTCAATGGGGCAATCAGCCCCAGCATTTT. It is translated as CASTQWGNQPQHF.

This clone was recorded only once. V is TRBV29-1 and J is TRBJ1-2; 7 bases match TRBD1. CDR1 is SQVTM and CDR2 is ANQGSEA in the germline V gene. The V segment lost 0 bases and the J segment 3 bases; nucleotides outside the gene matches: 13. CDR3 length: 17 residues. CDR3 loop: CSVEDPWAGGIHYGYTF. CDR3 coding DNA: TGCAGCGTTGAAGATCCGTGGGCAGGGGGGATCCACTATGGCTACACCTTC.

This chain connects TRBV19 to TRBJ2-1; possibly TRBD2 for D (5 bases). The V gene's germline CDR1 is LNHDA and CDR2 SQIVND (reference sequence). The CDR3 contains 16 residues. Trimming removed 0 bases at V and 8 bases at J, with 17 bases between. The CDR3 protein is CASSIDSGSGYDEQFF. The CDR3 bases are TGTGCCAGTAGTATAGATTCGGGGTCAGGATATGATGAGCAGTTCTTC.

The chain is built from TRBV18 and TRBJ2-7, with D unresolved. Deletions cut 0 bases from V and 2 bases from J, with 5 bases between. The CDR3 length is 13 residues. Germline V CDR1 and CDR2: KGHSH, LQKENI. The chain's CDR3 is CASSPPLAYEQYF. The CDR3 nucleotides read TGTGCCAGCTCACCACCTCTGGCCTACGAGCAGTACTTC. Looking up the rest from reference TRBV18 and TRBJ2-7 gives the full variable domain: NAGVMQNPRHLVRRRGQEARLRCSPMKGHSHVYWYRQLPEEGLKFMVYLQKENIIDESGMPKERFSAEFPKEGPSILRIQQVVRGDSAAYFCASSPPLAYEQYFGPGTRLTVT.

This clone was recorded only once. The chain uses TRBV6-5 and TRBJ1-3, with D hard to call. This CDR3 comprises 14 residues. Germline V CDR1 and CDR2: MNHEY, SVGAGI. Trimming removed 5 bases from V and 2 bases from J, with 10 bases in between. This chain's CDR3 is CASSKAETGNTIYF. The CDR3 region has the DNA TGTGCCAGCAGTAAGGCAGAAACTGGAAACACCATATATTTT.

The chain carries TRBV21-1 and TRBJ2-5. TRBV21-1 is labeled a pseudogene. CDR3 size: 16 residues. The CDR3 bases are TGTGCCAGCAGTTTCCGGGACCCTGGAGGCCAAGAGACCCAGTACTTC. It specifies CASSFRDPGGQETQYF.

The CDR3 is CASSMTLPEQYF. The CDR3 coding sequence is TGTGCCAGCAGCATGACCCTTCCCGAGCAGTACTTC. The chain links TRBV7-9 to TRBJ2-7; no clear D gene. V lost 5 bases, J lost 6 bases, and 11 bases lay in between. The CDR3 loop spans 12 amino acids. Germline V gene sequence: CDR1 SEHNR, CDR2 FQNEAQ (reference sequence).

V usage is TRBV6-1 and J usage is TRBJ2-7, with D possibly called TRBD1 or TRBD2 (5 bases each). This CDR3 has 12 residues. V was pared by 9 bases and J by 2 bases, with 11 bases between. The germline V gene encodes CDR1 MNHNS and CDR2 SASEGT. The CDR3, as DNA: TGTGCCAGGAGGGACGGCACCTACGAGCAGTACTTC. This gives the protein CARRDGTYEQYF.

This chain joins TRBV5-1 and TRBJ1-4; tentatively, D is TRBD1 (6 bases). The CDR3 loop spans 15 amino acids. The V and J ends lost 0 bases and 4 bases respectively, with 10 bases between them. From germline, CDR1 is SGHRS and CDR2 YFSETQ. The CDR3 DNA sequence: TGCGCCAGCAGCTTGGCGGGCAGGGGTAATGAAAAACTGTTTTTT. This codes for CASSLAGRGNEKLFF.

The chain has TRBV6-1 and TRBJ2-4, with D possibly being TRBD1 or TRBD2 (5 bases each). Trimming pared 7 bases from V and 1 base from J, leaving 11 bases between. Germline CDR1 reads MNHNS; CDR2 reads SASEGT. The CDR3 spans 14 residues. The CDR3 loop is CASTAGAAKNIQYF. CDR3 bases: TGTGCCAGCACCGCCGGGGCGGCCAAAAACATTCAGTACTTC.

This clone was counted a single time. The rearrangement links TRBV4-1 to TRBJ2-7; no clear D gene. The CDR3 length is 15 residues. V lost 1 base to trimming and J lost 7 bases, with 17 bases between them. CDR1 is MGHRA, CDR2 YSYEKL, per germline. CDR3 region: CASSQVSTPTAEQYF. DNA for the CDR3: TGCGCCAGCAGCCAAGTAAGTACGCCGACGGCAGAGCAGTACTTC.

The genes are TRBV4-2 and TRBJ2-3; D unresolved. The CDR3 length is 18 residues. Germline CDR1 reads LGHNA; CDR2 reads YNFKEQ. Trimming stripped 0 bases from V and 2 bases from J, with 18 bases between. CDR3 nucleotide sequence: TGTGCCAGCAGCCAAGATGATTGGCTCTTGAGGCCCACAGATACGCAGTATTTT. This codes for CASSQDDWLLRPTDTQYF.

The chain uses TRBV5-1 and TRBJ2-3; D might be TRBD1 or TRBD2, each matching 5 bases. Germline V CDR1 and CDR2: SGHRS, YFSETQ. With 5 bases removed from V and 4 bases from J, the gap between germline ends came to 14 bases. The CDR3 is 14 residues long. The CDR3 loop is CASRSGSYADTQYF. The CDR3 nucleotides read TGCGCCAGCAGATCAGGGAGTTACGCAGATACGCAGTATTTT.

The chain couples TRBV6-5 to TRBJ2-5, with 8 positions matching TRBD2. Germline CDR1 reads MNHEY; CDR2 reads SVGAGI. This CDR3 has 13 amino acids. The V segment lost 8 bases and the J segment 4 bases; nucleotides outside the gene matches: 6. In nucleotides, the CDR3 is TGTGCCAGCGCAGCGGGAGTAGCAGAGACCCAGTACTTC. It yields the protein CASAAGVAETQYF.

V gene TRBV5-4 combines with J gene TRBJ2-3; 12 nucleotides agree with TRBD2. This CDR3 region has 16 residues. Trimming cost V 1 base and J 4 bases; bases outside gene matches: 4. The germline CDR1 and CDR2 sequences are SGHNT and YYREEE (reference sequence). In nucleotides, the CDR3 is TGTGCCAGCAGCTTGAGACTAGCGGGAGATGCAGATACGCAGTATTTT. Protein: CASSLRLAGDADTQYF.

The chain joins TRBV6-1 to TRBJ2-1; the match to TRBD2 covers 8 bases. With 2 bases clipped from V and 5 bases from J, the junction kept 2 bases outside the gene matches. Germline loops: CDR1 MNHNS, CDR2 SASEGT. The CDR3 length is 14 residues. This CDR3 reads CASSEWRGDNEQFF. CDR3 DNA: TGTGCCAGCAGTGAATGGCGGGGGGACAATGAGCAGTTCTTC.